Listed below are T cell receptor beta chains from one sample, sequenced in a study of blood T cell repertoires in COVID-19. Measured with immunoSEQ multiplex PCR; TCRdb has only the in-frame clones, and not every one. The sample has 50,000 to 65,000 clones; roughly 90% are singletons. Sequenced input: peripheral blood. The receptors here all came from a man aged 45-65 years with active COVID-19. CDR3s include the opening cysteine and the closing phenylalanine or tryptophan. The D gene is left open where the match is weak. A row's size may be missing; if present it is once, few, many or a size class.

-	TRBV5-1	TRBJ2-7	-	CASSPTGPPNEQYF	TGCGCCAGCAGCCCGACAGGACCCCCCAACGAGCAGTACTTC
-	TRBV25-1	TRBJ1-4	-	CASSEYGRDTEKLFF	TGTGCCAGCAGTGAATATGGACGGGACACTGAAAAACTGTTTTTT
-	TRBV5-6	TRBJ2-5	TRBD2	CASSTTRGGRETQYF	TGTGCCAGCAGCACGACGCGGGGGGGCCGAGAGACCCAGTACTTC
-	TRBV25-1	TRBJ2-1	-	CASSYEFIRGIMFF	TGTGCCAGCAGTTACGAATTTATACGGGGGATTATGTTCTTC
-	TRBV10-3	TRBJ2-7	TRBD1	CAISRPGTGIRGYEQYF	TGTGCCATCAGCCGTCCCGGGACAGGGATAAGAGGGTACGAGCAGTACTTC
few	TRBV6-1	TRBJ1-6	TRBD1	CASSGAGGRVKYNSPLHF	TGTGCCAGCAGTGGGGCAGGGGGCAGGGTTAAGTATAATTCACCCCTCCACTTT
once	TRBV7-9	TRBJ2-3	TRBD2	CASSLEPRGGTQYF	TGTGCCAGCAGCTTAGAACCTCGGGGGGGTACGCAGTATTTT
-	TRBV13	TRBJ2-5	TRBD2	CASSLSPKVGLAGKETQYF	TGTGCCAGCAGCTTATCGCCCAAAGTGGGACTAGCGGGAAAAGAGACCCAGTACTTC
-	TRBV27	TRBJ1-1	-	CASSSYGGNTEAFF	TGTGCCAGCAGTTCCTACGGGGGAAACACTGAAGCTTTCTTT
-	TRBV7-2	TRBJ1-3	-	CASSLTVLSGNTIYF	TGTGCCAGCAGCTTAACAGTCCTCAGCGGAAACACCATATATTTT
-	TRBV19	TRBJ1-2	-	CASTGQGKENGYTF	TGTGCCAGTACTGGGCAGGGGAAAGAGAATGGCTACACCTTC
-	TRBV2	TRBJ2-2	-	CASSNSNTGELFF	TGTGCCAGCAGTAACAGCAACACCGGGGAGCTGTTTTTT
-	TRBV7-8	TRBJ1-6	-	CASSSPGRAISPLHF	TGTGCCAGCAGCTCTCCGGGCAGGGCGATTTCACCCCTCCACTTT
-	TRBV3-1/TRBV3-2	TRBJ2-1	-	CASSQDNSGDPEGEQFF	TGTGCCAGCAGCCAAGATAATTCTGGAGACCCCGAGGGTGAGCAGTTCTTC
-	TRBV5-6	TRBJ1-2	-	CASSFGGAGYTF	TGTGCCAGCAGCTTTGGTGGGGCTGGCTACACCTTC
-	TRBV4-2	TRBJ2-3	TRBD2	CASSQSLGGGAYDTQYF	TGTGCCAGCAGCCAAAGTTTAGGCGGGGGGGCATATGATACGCAGTATTTT
-	TRBV5-1	TRBJ2-1	TRBD2	CASSRLAGTYNEQFF	TGCGCCAGCAGTCGACTAGCGGGAACCTACAATGAGCAGTTCTTC
-	TRBV11-3	TRBJ1-5	TRBD1	CASSFLKRGTGDYSNQPQHF	TGTGCCAGCAGCTTTCTGAAACGGGGGACAGGGGATTATAGCAATCAGCCCCAGCATTTT
-	TRBV2	TRBJ2-3	-	CASSVQGTSTDTQYF	TGTGCCAGCAGTGTACAGGGGACTAGCACAGATACGCAGTATTTT
-	TRBV7-9	TRBJ1-4	-	CASSLTRVTNEKLFF	TGTGCCAGCAGCCTGACCCGGGTGACTAATGAAAAACTGTTTTTT
-	TRBV5-6	TRBJ2-5	-	CASSLWGEETQYF	TGTGCCAGCAGCTTATGGGGGGAGGAGACCCAGTACTTC
-	TRBV21-1	TRBJ2-3	-	CASSRHSGGDTQYF	TGTGCCAGCAGCAGGCACAGCGGGGGGGATACGCAGTATTTT
-	TRBV6-1	TRBJ1-6	-	CASSEIGGNSPLHF	TGTGCCAGCAGTGAAATCGGGGGGAATTCACCCCTCCACTTT
-	TRBV6-6	TRBJ1-4	-	CASSYTRQRKLFF	TGTGCCAGCAGTTACACCAGACAGAGAAAACTGTTTTTT
-	TRBV10-3	TRBJ2-7	TRBD2	CATGRTTYEQYF	TGTGCCACCGGGAGGACTACCTACGAGCAGTACTTC
-	TRBV5-5	TRBJ1-4	TRBD1	CASSFTGGDLEKLFF	TGTGCCAGCAGCTTCACAGGGGGCGATTTAGAAAAACTGTTTTTT
-	TRBV27	TRBJ1-2	-	CASSRGQGKSNYGYTF	TGTGCCAGCAGTCGAGGCCAGGGAAAATCTAACTATGGCTACACCTTC
-	TRBV10-1	TRBJ1-2	-	CASTEKKGQSIRDYTF	TGCGCCAGCACCGAGAAAAAGGGGCAGTCCATTAGGGACTACACCTTC
-	TRBV10-3	TRBJ1-5	TRBD1	CAISESGDRAGQPQHF	TGTGCCATCAGTGAGTCGGGGGACAGGGCGGGTCAGCCCCAGCATTTT
-	TRBV4-1	TRBJ2-5	TRBD1	CASSQAPGTGLLVYF	TGCGCCAGCAGCCAGGCCCCCGGGACAGGGTTGCTCGTCTACTTC
-	TRBV6-5	TRBJ1-3	-	CASSRSSSGNTIYF	TGTGCCAGCAGTCGTTCCTCCTCTGGAAACACCATATATTTT
-	TRBV12-3/TRBV12-4	TRBJ1-5	-	CASSSAGNQPQHF	TGTGCCAGCAGTTCGGCAGGGAACCAGCCCCAGCATTTT